Listed below are T cell receptor beta chains from one sample, sequenced in a study of OX40 agonist ivuxolimab in advanced cancers. Clones were sequenced by immunoSEQ multiplex PCR, and TCRdb holds only the in-frame ones, with some missing. The sample carries 50,000 to 75,000 clones, about nine tenths recorded once. The sequencing used CD4+ or CD8+ T cells sorted from blood, collected in a trial of the OX40 agonist ivuxolimab. The receptors shown here come from an adult with an advanced solid tumor such as melanoma, head and neck, liver or kidney cancer. CDR3s include the opening cysteine and the closing phenylalanine or tryptophan. D genes are given only for firm matches. Not all rows give a size; the values are once, few, many and, for expanded clones, a class.

j_call | d_call | v_call | clone_size | cdr3_aa | cdr3_nt
TRBJ1-1 | TRBD1 | TRBV7-2 | . | CASSNTGARGTEAFF | TGTGCCAGCAGCAACACAGGGGCGCGGGGCACTGAAGCTTTCTTT
TRBJ1-4 | . | TRBV7-9 | . | CASSIIKGATNEKLFF | TGTGCCAGCAGCATAATTAAGGGTGCAACTAATGAAAAACTGTTTTTT
TRBJ1-1 | . | TRBV19 | . | CASRLRENTEAFF | TGTGCCAGTAGGTTAAGAGAGAACACTGAAGCTTTCTTT
TRBJ2-1 | . | TRBV14 | . | CASSRPGLTPGEQFF | TGTGCCAGCAGCCGACCAGGTCTTACTCCGGGTGAGCAGTTCTTC
TRBJ1-4 | TRBD1 | TRBV27 | medium-sized | CASSLARTGTNEKLFF | TGTGCCAGCAGTCTAGCCAGGACAGGAACTAATGAAAAACTGTTTTTT
TRBJ1-5 | . | TRBV28 | . | CASSLWGGEGSNQPQHF | TGTGCCAGCAGTTTATGGGGAGGGGAGGGCTCCAATCAGCCCCAGCATTTT
TRBJ2-1 | . | TRBV6-1 | . | CASMGGRGFDNEQFF | TGTGCCAGCATGGGGGGCAGGGGGTTCGACAATGAGCAGTTCTTC
TRBJ1-2 | . | TRBV18 | few | CASSPKQGGISGYTF | TGTGCCAGCTCACCTAAACAGGGTGGAATATCCGGCTACACCTTC
TRBJ2-7 | . | TRBV18 | few | CASSPRGGRTYEQYF | TGTGCCAGCTCACCCCGGGGAGGCAGAACCTACGAGCAGTACTTC
TRBJ2-7 | . | TRBV25-1 | once | CASNGNRALLYEQYF | TGTGCCAGCAACGGAAACAGGGCCCTCCTTTACGAGCAGTACTTC
TRBJ1-5 | . | TRBV7-8 | . | CASSLTGNQPQHF | TGTGCCAGCAGCTTAACAGGGAATCAGCCCCAGCATTTT
TRBJ1-1 | TRBD1 | TRBV5-4 | . | CASSLDRGTEAFF | TGTGCCAGCAGCTTAGACAGGGGCACTGAAGCTTTCTTT
TRBJ1-1 | . | TRBV6-4 | . | CASSERGTHTEAFF | TGTGCCAGCAGTGAACGCGGGACTCACACTGAAGCTTTCTTT
TRBJ1-1 | . | TRBV21-1 | . | CASSKLQEDRYTEAFF | TGTGCCAGCAGCAAGCTCCAGGAAGACAGGTACACTGAAGCTTTCTTT
TRBJ1-3 | . | TRBV28 | . | CASSPGDNYSGNTIYF | TGTGCCAGCTCCCCAGGGGACAATTACTCTGGAAACACCATATATTTT
TRBJ1-2 | TRBD1 | TRBV7-8 | . | CASSLVVRGPMGTMGYGYTF | TGTGCCAGCAGCTTAGTTGTGAGGGGGCCTATGGGTACGATGGGCTATGGCTACACCTTC
TRBJ2-7 | TRBD1 | TRBV28 | . | CASSLSDRVPLYEQYF | TGTGCCAGCAGTTTAAGTGACAGGGTGCCTTTATACGAGCAGTACTTC
TRBJ1-5 | . | TRBV7-2 | once | CASSSHRQSNQPQHF | TGTGCCAGCAGCTCCCACCGACAGAGCAATCAGCCCCAGCATTTT
TRBJ1-3 | . | TRBV10-3 | . | CAIRGFSGNTIYF | TGTGCCATCAGGGGGTTCTCTGGAAACACCATATATTTT
TRBJ1-1 | . | TRBV7-9 | . | CASSRKKNTEAFF | TGTGCCAGCAGCCGTAAGAAGAACACTGAAGCTTTCTTT
TRBJ1-5 | TRBD1 | TRBV18 | . | CASSLGTDNQPQHF | TGTGCCAGCTCACTTGGGACAGACAATCAGCCCCAGCATTTT
TRBJ1-2 | TRBD1 | TRBV5-6 | . | CASSSQNRGIGYTF | TGTGCCAGCAGCTCACAGAACAGGGGTATAGGCTACACCTTC
TRBJ2-2 | . | TRBV5-6 | . | CASSKGEYTGELFF | TGTGCCAGCAGTAAGGGGGAGTACACCGGGGAGCTGTTTTTT
TRBJ2-1 | TRBD2 | TRBV5-4 | . | CASSLDSGRANEQFF | TGTGCCAGCAGCCTCGATAGCGGGAGGGCTAATGAGCAGTTCTTC